The clone carrying this T cell receptor (beta chain) was recorded once. PCR was performed a second time for about 7 to 12 cycles using a sample-barcoded 5' primer and a J-beta primer mix. Tagging of each cDNA molecule was performed by a template-switch adaptor with 12 random nucleotides. TCRdb analysed the 5' RACE reads with MiXCR anew, one entry per CDR3 protein. Of around 800,000 distinct CDR3 sequences detected, approximately 24% appear once; the ten largest clones hold about 3%. The entry originates in a study of blood T cells in healthy people across ages. Trimming stripped 2 bases from V and 2 bases from J, with 15 bases between. From germline, CDR1 is SEHNR and CDR2 FQNEAQ (reference sequence). The CDR3 is 16 amino acids. The sample also formed part of further work on T cells of mothers and their children. From that report: Material was donated by three healthy Caucasian mothers and their six children. There was no detection of any persistent microchimeric T cell clones.

The sample was blood. The sequence came from a boy aged 10-17 years in good health. The chain carries TRBV7-9 and TRBJ1-2; D call uncertain. The CDR3 reads CASSLPRSGGNYGYTF. CDR3 DNA: TGTGCCAGCAGCTTACCTCGGTCGGGAGGGAACTATGGCTACACCTTC.